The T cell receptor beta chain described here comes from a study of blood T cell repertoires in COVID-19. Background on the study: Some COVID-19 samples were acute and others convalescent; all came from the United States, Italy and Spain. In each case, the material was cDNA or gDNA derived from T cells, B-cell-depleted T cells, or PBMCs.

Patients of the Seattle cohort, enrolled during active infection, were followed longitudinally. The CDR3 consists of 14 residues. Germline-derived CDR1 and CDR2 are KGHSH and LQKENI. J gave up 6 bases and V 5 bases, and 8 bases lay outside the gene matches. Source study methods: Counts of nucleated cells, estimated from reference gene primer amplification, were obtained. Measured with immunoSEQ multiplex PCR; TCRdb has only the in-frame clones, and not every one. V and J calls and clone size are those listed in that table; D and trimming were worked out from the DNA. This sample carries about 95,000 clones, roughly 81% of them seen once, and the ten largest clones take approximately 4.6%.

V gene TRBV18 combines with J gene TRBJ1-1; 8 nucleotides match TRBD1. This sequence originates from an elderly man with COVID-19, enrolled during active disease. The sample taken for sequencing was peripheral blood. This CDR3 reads CASSTSGGDAEAFF. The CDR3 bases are TGTGCCAGCTCAACCTCAGGGGGCGATGCTGAAGCTTTCTTT.